The 5 T cell receptor beta chains given below trace back to one sample, sequenced in a study of T cells after yellow fever vaccination. Each CDR3 protein gets one entry after TCRdb re-called the 5' RACE reads with MiXCR. The table lists a few hundred thousand distinct CDR3 sequences, around 7% of them singletons. Sequenced material: PBMCs, taken roughly 46 days after the first yellow fever vaccination. Receptors originate from a man aged 18 to 29 who received the YFV17D yellow fever vaccine.

This clonotype was seen at least ten times. The chain combines TRBV5-1 with TRBJ2-3, with a possible D match to TRBD2 (6 bases). V gave up 0 bases and J gave up 0 bases, with 11 bases separating them. CDR1 SGHRS and CDR2 YFSETQ come from the germline V gene. The length of the CDR3 is 16 residues. The CDR3 coding sequence is TGCGCCAGCAGCTTGGCCAACCTAGCGAGCACAGATACGCAGTATTTT. Translating it yields CASSLANLASTDTQYF.

In the case of this clonotype: A single base separates this from a much larger clone, so it may be a read error. V gene TRBV5-1 combines with J gene TRBJ2-5, with 8 positions matching TRBD2. Germline trimming cut 6 bases from V and 5 bases from J; bases unmatched to any gene: 12. The CDR3 contains 15 residues. The V gene's germline CDR1 is SGHRS and CDR2 YFSETQ. For the CDR3, the DNA is TGCGCCAGCACGCAAACGGGACTAGTGGGGGAGACCCAGTACTTC. Amino acids: CASTQTGLVGETQYF.

A few counts support this clonotype. The chain is built from TRBV7-9 and TRBJ1-4; D unclear. Germline lookup yields CDR1 SEHNR and CDR2 FQNEAQ (reference sequence). CDR3 length: 16 residues. Trimming left V 0 bases short and J 6 bases short, with 14 bases between. CDR3 sequence (DNA): TGTGCCAGCAGCTTAGCCGAGCGGGCCCTTGATGAAAAACTGTTTTTT. This encodes CASSLAERALDEKLFF.

This chain uses TRBV7-2 with TRBJ2-2, with a possible D match to TRBD2 (6 bases). There are 15 residues in the CDR3. CDR1 SGHTA and CDR2 FQGNSA come from the germline V gene. Trimming took 3 bases from V and 0 from J, leaving 8 bases between them. CDR3 region: CASSLGLPNTGELFF. CDR3 sequence (DNA): TGTGCCAGCAGCTTGGGACTTCCGAACACCGGGGAGCTGTTTTTT.

This clonotype was seen more than once but under ten times. The chain combines TRBV27 with TRBJ1-5; 7 bases line up with TRBD1. This CDR3 region has 15 residues. CDR1 is MNHEY, CDR2 SMNVEV, per germline (reference sequence). The V gene end was trimmed by 4 bases and the J gene end by 7 bases; junction bases not matched to a gene: 10. CDR3 sequence (DNA): TGTGCCAGCAGTTCCCTCCAGGGGGTGAGACAGCCCCAGCATTTT. Protein: CASSSLQGVRQPQHF.